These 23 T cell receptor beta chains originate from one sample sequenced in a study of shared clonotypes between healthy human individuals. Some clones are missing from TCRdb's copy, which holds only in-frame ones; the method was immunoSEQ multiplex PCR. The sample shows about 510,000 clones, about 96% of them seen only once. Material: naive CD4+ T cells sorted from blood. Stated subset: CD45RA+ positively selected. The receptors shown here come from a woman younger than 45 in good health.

The CDR3 DNA reads TGTGCCAGCTCAACAACCGGGACTAGCGGGAGCGTCGGGGAGCTGTTTTTT. It is translated as CASSTTGTSGSVGELFF. V gene TRBV18 combines with J gene TRBJ2-2; TRBD2 matches at 14 bases. The CDR3 loop spans 17 amino acids. CDR1 and CDR2 from the germline V gene are KGHSH and LQKENI. V gave up 5 bases and J gave up 7 bases; unmatched junction bases: 9.

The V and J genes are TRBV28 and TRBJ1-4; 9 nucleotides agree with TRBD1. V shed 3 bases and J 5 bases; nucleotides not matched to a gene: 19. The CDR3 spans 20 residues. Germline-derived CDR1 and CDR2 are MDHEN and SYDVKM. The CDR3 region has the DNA TGTGCCAGCAGTTTGGGCTTACAGGGGGCGCGTATGGTTTTGAATGAAAAACTGTTTTTT. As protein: CASSLGLQGARMVLNEKLFF.

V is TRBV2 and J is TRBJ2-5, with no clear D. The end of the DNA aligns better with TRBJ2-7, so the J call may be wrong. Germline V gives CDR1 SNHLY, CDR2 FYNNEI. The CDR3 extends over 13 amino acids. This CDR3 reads CASWAVKSYEQYF. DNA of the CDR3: TGTGCCAGCTGGGCCGTTAAGTCCTACGAGCAGTACTTC.

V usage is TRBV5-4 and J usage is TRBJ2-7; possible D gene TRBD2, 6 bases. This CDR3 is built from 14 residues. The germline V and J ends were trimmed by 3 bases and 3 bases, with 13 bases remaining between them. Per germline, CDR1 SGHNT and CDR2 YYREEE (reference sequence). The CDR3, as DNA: TGTGCCAGCAGCTACATCGGGAGTTACTACGAGCAGTACTTC. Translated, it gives CASSYIGSYYEQYF.

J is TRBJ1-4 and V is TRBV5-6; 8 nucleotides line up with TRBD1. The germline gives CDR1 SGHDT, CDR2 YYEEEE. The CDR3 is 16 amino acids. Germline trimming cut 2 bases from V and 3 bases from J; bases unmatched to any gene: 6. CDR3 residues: CASSFRQGAPNEKLFF. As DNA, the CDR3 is TGTGCCAGCAGCTTTCGGCAGGGGGCACCTAATGAAAAACTGTTTTTT.

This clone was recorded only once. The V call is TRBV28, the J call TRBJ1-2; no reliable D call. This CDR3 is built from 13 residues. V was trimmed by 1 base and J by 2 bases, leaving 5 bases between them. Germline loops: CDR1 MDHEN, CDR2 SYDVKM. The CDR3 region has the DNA TGTGCCAGCAGTTTATTCGAAAACTATGGCTACACCTTC. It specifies CASSLFENYGYTF.

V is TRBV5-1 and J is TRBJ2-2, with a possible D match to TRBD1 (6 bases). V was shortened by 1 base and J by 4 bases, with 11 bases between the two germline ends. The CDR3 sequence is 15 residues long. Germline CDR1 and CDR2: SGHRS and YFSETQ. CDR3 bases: TGCGCCAGCAGCTTGAGGCAGGGGACCACCGGGGAGCTGTTTTTT. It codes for CASSLRQGTTGELFF.

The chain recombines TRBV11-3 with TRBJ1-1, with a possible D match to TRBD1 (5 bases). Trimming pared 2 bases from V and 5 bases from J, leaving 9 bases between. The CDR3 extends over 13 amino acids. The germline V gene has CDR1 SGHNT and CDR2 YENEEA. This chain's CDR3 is CASSLTSGTEAFF. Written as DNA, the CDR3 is TGTGCCAGCAGCTTAACTTCAGGGACTGAAGCTTTCTTT.

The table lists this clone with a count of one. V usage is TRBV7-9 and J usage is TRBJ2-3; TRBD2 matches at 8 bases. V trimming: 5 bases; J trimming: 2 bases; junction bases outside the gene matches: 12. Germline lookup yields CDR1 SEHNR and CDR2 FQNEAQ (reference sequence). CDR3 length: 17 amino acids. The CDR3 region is CASSQWGVAGLTDTQYF. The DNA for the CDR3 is TGTGCCAGCAGCCAGTGGGGGGTAGCGGGACTCACAGATACGCAGTATTTT.

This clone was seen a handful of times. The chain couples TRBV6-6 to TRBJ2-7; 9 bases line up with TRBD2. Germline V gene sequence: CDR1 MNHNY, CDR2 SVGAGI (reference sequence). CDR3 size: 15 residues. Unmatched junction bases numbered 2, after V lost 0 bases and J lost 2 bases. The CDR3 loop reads CASSYSLAGTYEQYF. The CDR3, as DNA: TGTGCCAGCAGTTACTCGCTAGCGGGAACCTACGAGCAGTACTTC.

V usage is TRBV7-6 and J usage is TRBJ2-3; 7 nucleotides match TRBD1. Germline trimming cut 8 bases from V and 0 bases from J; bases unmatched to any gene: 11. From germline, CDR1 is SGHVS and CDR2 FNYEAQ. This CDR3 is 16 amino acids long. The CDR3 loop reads CASPRTPGQSTDTQYF. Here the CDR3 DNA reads TGTGCCAGCCCGAGGACCCCGGGACAGAGCACAGATACGCAGTATTTT.

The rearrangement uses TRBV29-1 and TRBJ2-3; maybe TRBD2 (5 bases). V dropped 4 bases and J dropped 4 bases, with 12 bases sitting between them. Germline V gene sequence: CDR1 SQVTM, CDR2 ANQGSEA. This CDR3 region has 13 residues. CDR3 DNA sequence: TGCAGCGTTGGAGGGTTCTTTCCAGATACGCAGTATTTT. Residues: CSVGGFFPDTQYF.

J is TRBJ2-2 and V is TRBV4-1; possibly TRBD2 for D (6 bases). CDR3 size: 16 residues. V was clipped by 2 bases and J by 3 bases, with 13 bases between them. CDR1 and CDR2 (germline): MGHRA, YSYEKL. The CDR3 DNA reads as TGCGCCAGCAGCCAAATCGTCGGGAGTTACACCGGGGAGCTGTTTTTT. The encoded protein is CASSQIVGSYTGELFF.

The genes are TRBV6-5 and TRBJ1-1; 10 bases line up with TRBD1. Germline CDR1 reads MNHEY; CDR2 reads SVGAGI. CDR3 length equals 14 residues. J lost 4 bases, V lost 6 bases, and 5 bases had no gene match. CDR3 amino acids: CASRRGTGATEAFF. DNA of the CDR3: TGTGCCAGCAGGCGCGGGACAGGGGCCACTGAAGCTTTCTTT.

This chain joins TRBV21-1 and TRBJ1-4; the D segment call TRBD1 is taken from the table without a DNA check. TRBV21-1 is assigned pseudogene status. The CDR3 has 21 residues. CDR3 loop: CASSIQPSTGPISPWVEKLFF. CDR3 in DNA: TGTGCCAGCAGCATTCAACCATCGACAGGGCCGATTTCGCCCTGGGTCGAAAAACTGTTTTTT.

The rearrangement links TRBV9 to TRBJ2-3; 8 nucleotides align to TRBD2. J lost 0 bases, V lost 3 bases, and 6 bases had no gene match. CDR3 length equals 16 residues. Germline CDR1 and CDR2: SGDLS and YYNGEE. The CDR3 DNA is TGTGCCAGCAGCGGCCGTAGCGGGACTAGCACAGATACGCAGTATTTT. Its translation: CASSGRSGTSTDTQYF.

CDR3 region: CASSLSTTGELFF. The CDR3 DNA is TGTGCCAGCAGCTTGTCAACCACCGGGGAGCTGTTTTTT. The rearrangement joins TRBV11-2 to TRBJ2-2; D gene ambiguous. V was pared by 3 bases and J by 4 bases, with 6 bases between. This CDR3 contains 13 residues. The germline V gene encodes CDR1 SGHAT and CDR2 FQNNGV.

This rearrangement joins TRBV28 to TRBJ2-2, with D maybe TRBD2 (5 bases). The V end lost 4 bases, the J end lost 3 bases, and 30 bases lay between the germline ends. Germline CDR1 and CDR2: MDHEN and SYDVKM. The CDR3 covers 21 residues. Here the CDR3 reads CASSWGSSSWIAVRDTGELFF. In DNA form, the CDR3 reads TGTGCCAGCAGTTGGGGTAGTAGTAGTTGGATCGCGGTGCGGGACACCGGGGAGCTGTTTTTT.

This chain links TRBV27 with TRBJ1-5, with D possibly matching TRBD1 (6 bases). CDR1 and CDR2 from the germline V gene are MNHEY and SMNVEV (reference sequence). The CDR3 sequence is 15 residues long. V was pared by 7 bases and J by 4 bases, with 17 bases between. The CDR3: CASKVGGLENQPQHF. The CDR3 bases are TGTGCCAGCAAAGTAGGGGGGTTAGAGAATCAGCCCCAGCATTTT.

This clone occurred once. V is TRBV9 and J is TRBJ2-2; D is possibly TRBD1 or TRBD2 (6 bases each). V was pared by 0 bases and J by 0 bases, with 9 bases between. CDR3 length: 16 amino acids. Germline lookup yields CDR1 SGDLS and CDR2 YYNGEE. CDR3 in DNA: TGTGCCAGCAGCGTAGCTGGGGGGCCGAACACCGGGGAGCTGTTTTTT. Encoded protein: CASSVAGGPNTGELFF. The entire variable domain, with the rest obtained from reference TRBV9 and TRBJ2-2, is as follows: DSGVTQTPKHLITATGQRVTLRCSPRSGDLSVYWYQQSLDQGLQFLIQYYNGEERAKGNILERFSAQQFPDLHSELNLSSLELGDSALYFCASSVAGGPNTGELFFGEGSRLTVL.

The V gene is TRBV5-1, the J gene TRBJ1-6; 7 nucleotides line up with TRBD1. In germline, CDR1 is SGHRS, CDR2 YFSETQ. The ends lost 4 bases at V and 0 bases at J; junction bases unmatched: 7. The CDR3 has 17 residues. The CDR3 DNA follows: TGCGCCAGCAGCCTTAGGGACAGCAGCTCCTATAATTCACCCCTCCACTTT. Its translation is CASSLRDSSSYNSPLHF.

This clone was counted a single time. The CDR3 DNA sequence: TGTGCCAGCAGCAATCAGGATAGCAATCAGCCCCAGCATTTT. Protein sequence: CASSNQDSNQPQHF. The gene calls are TRBV7-8 and TRBJ1-5; D is unresolved. Trimming shortened V by 5 bases and J by 0 bases, and 8 bases separated the two germline ends. This CDR3 is 14 amino acids long. Germline CDR1 reads SGHVS; CDR2 reads FQNEAQ.

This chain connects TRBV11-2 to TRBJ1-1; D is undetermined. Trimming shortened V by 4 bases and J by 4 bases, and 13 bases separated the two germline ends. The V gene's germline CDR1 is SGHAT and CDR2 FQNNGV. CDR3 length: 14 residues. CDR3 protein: CASSSFLEGTEAFF. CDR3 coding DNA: TGTGCCAGCAGCTCCTTCCTCGAGGGCACTGAAGCTTTCTTT.